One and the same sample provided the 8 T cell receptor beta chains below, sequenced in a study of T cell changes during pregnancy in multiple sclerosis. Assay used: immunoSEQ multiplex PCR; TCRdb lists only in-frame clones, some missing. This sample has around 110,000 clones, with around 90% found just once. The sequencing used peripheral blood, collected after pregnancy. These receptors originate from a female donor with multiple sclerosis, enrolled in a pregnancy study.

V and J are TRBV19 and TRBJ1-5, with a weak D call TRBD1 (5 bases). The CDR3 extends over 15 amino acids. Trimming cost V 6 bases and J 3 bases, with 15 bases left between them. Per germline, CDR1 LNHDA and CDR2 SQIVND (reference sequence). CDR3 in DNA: TGTGCCAGTAGCCTGAACCGGGACTTCAATCAGCCCCAGCATTTT. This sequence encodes CASSLNRDFNQPQHF.

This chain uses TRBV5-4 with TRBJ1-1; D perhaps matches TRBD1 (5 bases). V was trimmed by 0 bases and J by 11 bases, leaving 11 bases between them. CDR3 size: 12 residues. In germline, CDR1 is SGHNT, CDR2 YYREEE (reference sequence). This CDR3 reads CASSLDGGVAFF. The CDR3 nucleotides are TGTGCCAGCAGCTTGGACGGGGGGGTCGCTTTCTTT.

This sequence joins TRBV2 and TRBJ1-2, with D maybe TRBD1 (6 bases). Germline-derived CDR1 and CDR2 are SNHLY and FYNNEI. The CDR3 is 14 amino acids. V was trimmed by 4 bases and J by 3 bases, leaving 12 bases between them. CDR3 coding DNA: TGTGCCAGCAGTGGATTAAGACAGGACTATGGCTACACCTTC. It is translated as CASSGLRQDYGYTF.

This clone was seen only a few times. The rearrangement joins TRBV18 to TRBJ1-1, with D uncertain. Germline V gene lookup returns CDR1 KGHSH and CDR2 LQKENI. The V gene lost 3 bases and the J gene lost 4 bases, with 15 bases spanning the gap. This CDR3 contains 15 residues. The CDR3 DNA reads TGTGCCAGCTCACCTTGGGAGGGTTTGTTCACTGAAGCTTTCTTT. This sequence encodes CASSPWEGLFTEAFF.

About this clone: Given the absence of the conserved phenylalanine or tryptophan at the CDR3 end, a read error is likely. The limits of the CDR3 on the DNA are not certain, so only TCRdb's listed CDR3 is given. The CDR3 reads CASRSQFAYYLT. The chain combines TRBV12-2 with TRBJ2-7; TRBD2 is the table's D call, not checked against the DNA. TRBV12-2 is a documented pseudogene. The CDR3 is 12 residues long, ends included.

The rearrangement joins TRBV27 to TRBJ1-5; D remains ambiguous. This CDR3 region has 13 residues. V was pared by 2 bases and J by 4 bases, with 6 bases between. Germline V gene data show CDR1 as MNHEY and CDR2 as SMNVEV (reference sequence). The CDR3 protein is CASSLGLNQPQHF. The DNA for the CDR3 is TGTGCCAGCAGTTTAGGGCTTAATCAGCCCCAGCATTTT.

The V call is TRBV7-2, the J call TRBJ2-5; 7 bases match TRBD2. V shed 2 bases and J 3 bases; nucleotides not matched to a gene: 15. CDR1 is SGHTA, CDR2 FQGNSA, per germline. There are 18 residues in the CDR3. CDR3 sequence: CASSLLVLAASTKETQYF. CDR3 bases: TGTGCCAGCAGCTTACTAGTTCTAGCGGCTTCAACCAAAGAGACCCAGTACTTC. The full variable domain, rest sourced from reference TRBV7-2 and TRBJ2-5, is GAGVSQSPSNKVTEKGKDVELRCDPISGHTALYWYRQSLGQGLEFLIYFQGNSAPDKSGLPSDRFSAERTGGSVSTLTIQRTQQEDSAVYLCASSLLVLAASTKETQYFGPGTRLLVL.

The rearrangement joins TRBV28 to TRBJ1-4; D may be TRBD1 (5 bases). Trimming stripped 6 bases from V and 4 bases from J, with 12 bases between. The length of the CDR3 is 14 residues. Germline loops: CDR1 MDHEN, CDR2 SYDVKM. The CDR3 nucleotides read TGTGCCAGCAGCCCGACAGTTGTTAATGAAAAACTGTTTTTT. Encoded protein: CASSPTVVNEKLFF.